These T cell receptor beta chains were read from a single sample in a study of cytomegalovirus exposure and HLA in healthy donors. Profiling relied on immunoSEQ multiplex PCR, and the TCRdb table lists in-frame clones only, not all of them. Among some 140,000 clones, 80% were seen once, and the ten largest hold approximately 2%. The sample was PBMCs. These receptors all stem from a man aged 25-45 years in good health and CMV-seronegative. Each CDR3 is given with its conserved first and last residue. D genes are given only for firm matches. Where a row states a size, it is once, few, many or the class of an expanded clone; other rows omit it.

CDR3 length	V gene	D gene	J gene	clone size	CDR3 protein	CDR3 DNA
17	TRBV18	TRBD2	TRBJ2-3	few	CASSPVSSGLFTDTQYF	TGTGCCAGCTCACCTGTCTCTAGCGGACTATTCACAGATACGCAGTATTTT
14	TRBV28	TRBD2	TRBJ2-5	.	CASSFNSGGETQYF	TGTGCCAGCAGTTTTAATAGCGGGGGAGAGACCCAGTACTTC
14	TRBV6-1	.	TRBJ2-5	.	CASSGGHRQETQYF	TGTGCCAGCAGTGGGGGACATAGACAAGAGACCCAGTACTTC
13	TRBV19	.	TRBJ2-7	.	CASSEGLSYEQYF	TGTGCCAGTAGTGAGGGACTCTCCTACGAGCAGTACTTC
17	TRBV7-6	TRBD1	TRBJ2-7	.	CASSPGTGTLISYEQYF	TGTGCCAGCAGCCCAGGGACAGGGACTCTCATTTCCTACGAGCAGTACTTC
14	TRBV7-2	TRBD2	TRBJ2-2	.	CASSWVSGSGELFF	TGTGCCAGCAGCTGGGTTAGCGGGAGCGGGGAGCTGTTTTTT
19	TRBV28	TRBD2	TRBJ2-1	.	CASKSPLSIGTSGSNEQFF	TGTGCCAGCAAGTCGCCCCTCTCAATCGGGACTAGCGGAAGTAATGAGCAGTTCTTC
15	TRBV5-4	TRBD1	TRBJ1-1	.	CASSLQGAGRTEAFF	TGTGCCAGCAGCCTGCAGGGGGCAGGTCGCACTGAAGCTTTCTTT
11	TRBV28	.	TRBJ2-3	few	CASRYTDTQYF	TGTGCCAGCAGGTACACAGATACGCAGTATTTT
16	TRBV6-6	.	TRBJ2-2	.	CASSYLPGTRTGELFF	TGTGCCAGCAGTTACTTACCCGGGACACGCACCGGGGAGCTGTTTTTT
13	TRBV7-9	.	TRBJ1-5	once	CSSSFGGDQPQHF	TGTTCCAGCAGCTTCGGAGGGGATCAGCCCCAGCATTTT
13	TRBV6-6	.	TRBJ2-7	once	CASTETSSYEQYF	TGTGCCAGCACCGAGACTAGCTCCTACGAGCAGTACTTC
16	TRBV4-3	.	TRBJ2-7	.	CASSHRLAPSSYEQYF	TGCGCCAGCAGCCACCGTCTAGCGCCGAGCTCCTACGAGCAGTACTTC
15	TRBV7-2	TRBD1	TRBJ1-5	.	CASSFSQGGEQPQHF	TGTGCCAGCAGCTTTTCACAGGGGGGGGAACAGCCCCAGCATTTT
14	TRBV9	.	TRBJ1-5	.	CASSKDTGNQPQHF	TGTGCCAGCAGCAAAGACACGGGGAATCAGCCCCAGCATTTT
16	TRBV18	TRBD2	TRBJ2-5	.	CASSPPGASGSETQYF	TGTGCCAGCTCACCACCGGGGGCTAGCGGGAGTGAGACCCAGTACTTC
15	TRBV5-5	TRBD1	TRBJ2-2	.	CASSLEGGWTGELFF	TGTGCCAGCAGCCTCGAAGGGGGCTGGACCGGGGAGCTGTTTTTT
14	TRBV5-1	TRBD2	TRBJ2-7	.	CASSYTSGSYEQYF	TGCGCCAGCAGCTACACTAGCGGTTCCTACGAGCAGTACTTC
15	TRBV7-9	.	TRBJ2-7	once	CASSFRDSAFYEQYF	TGTGCCAGCAGCTTCAGGGACTCCGCCTTCTACGAGCAGTACTTC
14	TRBV6-5	.	TRBJ1-5	.	CASSNRERGQPQHF	TGTGCCAGCAGTAACAGGGAAAGGGGTCAGCCCCAGCATTTT
14	TRBV9	.	TRBJ2-1	.	CASGGQGAYNEQFF	TGTGCCTCTGGGGGGCAGGGGGCCTACAATGAGCAGTTCTTC
13	TRBV29-1	.	TRBJ1-2	.	CSVEDSTNYGYTF	TGCAGCGTAGAGGACTCCACTAACTATGGCTACACCTTC
17	TRBV7-8	.	TRBJ1-3	.	CASSPYRVLPSGNTIYF	TGTGCCAGCAGCCCATACAGGGTTCTACCCTCTGGAAACACCATATATTTT
12	TRBV5-1	.	TRBJ1-1	few	CASSLPAGEAFF	TGCGCCAGCAGCTTGCCGGCGGGTGAAGCTTTCTTT
13	TRBV7-9	.	TRBJ2-5	.	CASSSLGPETQYF	TGTGCCAGCAGCTCATTGGGCCCAGAGACCCAGTACTTC
17	TRBV19	.	TRBJ2-2	.	CASSSPNRAGDTGELFF	TGTGCCAGTAGTTCCCCGAACAGGGCGGGGGACACCGGGGAGCTGTTTTTT
16	TRBV28	.	TRBJ1-5	.	CASTRTGTAGYQPQHF	TGTGCCAGCACCCGAACCGGGACGGCGGGATATCAGCCCCAGCATTTT
14	TRBV5-4	TRBD1	TRBJ2-5	.	CASSPGQGAETQYF	TGTGCCAGCAGCCCGGGACAGGGGGCGGAGACCCAGTACTTC
15	TRBV6-1	TRBD1	TRBJ2-7	.	CASSESLTGSTVQYF	TGTGCCAGCAGTGAATCGTTGACAGGGTCTACGGTCCAGTACTTC
17	TRBV19	TRBD2	TRBJ2-3	.	CASSPRTSGISSDTQYF	TGTGCCAGTAGTCCTCGGACTAGCGGGATCTCGTCAGATACGCAGTATTTT
13	TRBV30	TRBD1	TRBJ1-2	.	CAWRGQIIYGYTF	TGTGCCTGGAGGGGACAGATTATCTATGGCTACACCTTC
14	TRBV9	TRBD1	TRBJ1-5	.	CASSPGTGDQPQHF	TGTGCCAGCAGCCCTGGGACAGGGGATCAGCCCCAGCATTTT
14	TRBV19	.	TRBJ1-1	.	CASSILPLNTEAFF	TGTGCCAGTAGTATACTTCCTTTGAACACTGAAGCTTTCTTT
16	TRBV19	TRBD1	TRBJ1-2	.	CASSMHGDRVNNGYTF	TGTGCCAGTAGTATGCACGGCGACAGGGTGAATAATGGCTACACCTTC
14	TRBV7-8	.	TRBJ2-1	.	CASSLAPASEKRFF	TGTGCCAGCAGCTTAGCGCCCGCTAGCGAGAAACGGTTCTTC
15	TRBV7-2	TRBD2	TRBJ2-3	.	CASSSGTSGRNTQYF	TGTGCCAGCAGCTCCGGGACTAGCGGGAGAAATACGCAGTATTTT